This T cell receptor beta chain was documented in a study of neurological immune-mediated disorders. In TCRdb, the 5' RACE reads were re-called with MiXCR into one record per CDR3 protein. This table has 50,000 to 60,000 distinct CDR3 sequences, 3.5% to 4% appearing once. CDR3 size: 14 residues. Per germline, CDR1 DFQATT and CDR2 SNEGSKA (reference sequence). Trimming removed 3 bases from V and 4 bases from J, with 13 bases in between. Many counts were recorded for this clonotype. The rearrangement links TRBV20-1 to TRBJ1-5; possibly TRBD1 for D (6 bases). The sample consisted of CD4+ T cells from blood. This TCR came from a woman aged 40 to 55 with multiple sclerosis. The CDR3: CSARAGGENQPQHF. Here the CDR3 DNA reads TGCAGTGCTAGGGCGGGGGGCGAGAATCAGCCCCAGCATTTT.